This T cell receptor (beta chain) was retrieved from a study of shared clonotypes between healthy human individuals. The germline V gene has CDR1 MRHNA and CDR2 SNTAGT. CDR3 size: 13 residues. V shed 3 bases and J shed 5 bases, with 10 bases lying between them. Sequenced by immunoSEQ multiplex PCR; TCRdb stores in-frame clones only, minus some. The sample has 450,000 to 500,000 clones; 76% are singletons. The clonotype originates from a woman in her thirties or forties in good health. Some clones in this sample may be carry-over from other donors' samples. Sequencing used PBMCs. The chain employs TRBV6-4 and TRBJ1-1; D unclear. CDR3 sequence: CASSETERTEAFF. The CDR3 DNA is TGTGCCAGCAGTGAAACAGAACGGACTGAAGCTTTCTTT.